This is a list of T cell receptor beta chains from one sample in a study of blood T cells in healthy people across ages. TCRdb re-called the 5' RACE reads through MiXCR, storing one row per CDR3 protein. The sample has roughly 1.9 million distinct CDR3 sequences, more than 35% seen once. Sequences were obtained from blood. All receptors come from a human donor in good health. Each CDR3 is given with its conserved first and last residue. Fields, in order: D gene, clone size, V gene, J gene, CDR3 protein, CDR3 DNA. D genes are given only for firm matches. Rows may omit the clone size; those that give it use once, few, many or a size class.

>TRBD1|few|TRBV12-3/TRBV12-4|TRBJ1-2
CASSLSGTGGRDTF
TGTGCCAGCAGTTTATCCGGGACAGGGGGCAGAGACACCTTC
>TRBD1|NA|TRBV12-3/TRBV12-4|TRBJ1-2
CASSLDRDSYGYTF
TGTGCCAGCAGCCTGGACCGGGACAGCTATGGCTACACCTTC
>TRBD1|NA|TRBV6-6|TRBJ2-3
CASSPWTGGDTQYF
TGTGCCAGCAGTCCTTGGACAGGGGGAGATACGCAGTATTTT
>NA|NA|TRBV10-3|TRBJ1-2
CAISSGLNYGYTF
TGTGCCATCAGTTCAGGACTTAACTATGGCTACACCTTC
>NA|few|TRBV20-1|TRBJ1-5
CSARDKGSQPQHF
TGCAGTGCTAGAGATAAGGGGAGTCAGCCCCAGCATTTT
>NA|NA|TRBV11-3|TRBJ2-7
CASSKLSYEQYF
TGTGCCAGCAGCAAGCTCTCCTACGAGCAGTACTTC
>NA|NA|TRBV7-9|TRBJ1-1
CASSPEARAEAFF
TGTGCCAGCAGCCCGGAGGCGAGGGCTGAAGCTTTCTTT
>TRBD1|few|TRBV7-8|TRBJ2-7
CASSLAPGTGLWYEQYF
TGTGCCAGCAGCTTAGCCCCCGGGACAGGGCTCTGGTACGAGCAGTACTTC
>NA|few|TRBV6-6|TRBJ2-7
CASSYKGSYEQYF
TGTGCCAGCAGTTACAAGGGGTCCTACGAGCAGTACTTC
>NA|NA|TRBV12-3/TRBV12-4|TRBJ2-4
CASSFSQNIQYF
TGTGCCAGCAGTTTTTCCCAAAACATTCAGTACTTC
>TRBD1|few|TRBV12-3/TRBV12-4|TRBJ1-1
CASSRYETGDTEAFF
TGTGCCAGCAGCCGTTATGAGACAGGGGACACTGAAGCTTTCTTT
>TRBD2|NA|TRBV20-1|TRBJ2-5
CSVPGLQETQYF
TGCAGTGTCCCGGGACTACAAGAGACCCAGTACTTC
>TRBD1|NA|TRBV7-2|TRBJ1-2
CASSIRQGPYGYTF
TGTGCCAGCAGCATTAGACAGGGCCCCTATGGCTACACCTTC
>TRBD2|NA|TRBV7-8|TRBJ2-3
CASPPLAVFTDTQYF
TGTGCCAGTCCACCTCTAGCGGTTTTTACAGATACGCAGTATTTT
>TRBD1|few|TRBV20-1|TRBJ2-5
CSAIRDSQETQYF
TGCAGTGCTATACGGGACAGCCAAGAGACCCAGTACTTC
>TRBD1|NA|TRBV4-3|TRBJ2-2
CASSRLPGQGNTGELFF
TGCGCCAGCAGCCGCCTACCGGGACAGGGGAACACCGGGGAGCTGTTTTTT
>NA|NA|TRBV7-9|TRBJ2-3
CASSLNSIDTQYF
TGTGCCAGCAGCCTAAACAGTATAGATACGCAGTATTTT
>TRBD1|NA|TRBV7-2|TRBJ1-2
CASSLRGQTSPGYTF
TGTGCCAGCAGCTTGAGGGGACAGACCTCTCCTGGCTACACCTTC
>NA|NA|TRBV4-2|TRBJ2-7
CVSSQVGLRDKDYEQYF
TGTGTCAGCAGCCAAGTGGGATTGCGGGACAAAGACTACGAGCAGTACTTC
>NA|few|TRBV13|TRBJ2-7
CASSPKFVNEQYF
TGTGCCAGCAGTCCCAAGTTCGTCAACGAGCAGTACTTC
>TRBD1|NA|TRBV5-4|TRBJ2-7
CASSLDQGADEQYF
TGTGCCAGCAGCTTGGACCAGGGGGCGGACGAGCAGTACTTC
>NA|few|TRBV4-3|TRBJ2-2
CASSQEGAYLTGELFF
TGCGCCAGCAGCCAAGAGGGCGCTTACCTCACCGGGGAGCTGTTTTTT
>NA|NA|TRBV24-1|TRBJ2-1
CATSDLRVAGPNEQFF
TGTGCCACCAGTGATCTGCGGGTGGCAGGGCCCAATGAGCAGTTCTTC
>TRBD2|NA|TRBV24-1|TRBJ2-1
CATSGSGRNEQFF
TGTGCCACCAGTGGTAGCGGGAGGAATGAGCAGTTCTTC
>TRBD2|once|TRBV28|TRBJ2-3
CASSPMKLAGGKLDTQYF
TGTGCCAGCAGTCCCATGAAACTAGCGGGGGGGAAATTGGATACGCAGTATTTT
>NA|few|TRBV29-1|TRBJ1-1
CSVEARLRTTEAFF
TGCAGCGTTGAGGCCCGTCTGAGGACCACTGAAGCTTTCTTT
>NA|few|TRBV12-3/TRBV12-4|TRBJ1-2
CASSLEGQFPYGYTF
TGTGCCAGCAGTTTAGAAGGACAGTTCCCCTATGGCTACACCTTC
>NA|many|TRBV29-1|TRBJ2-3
CSVRTTTDTQYF
TGCAGCGTCAGGACCACCACAGATACGCAGTATTTT
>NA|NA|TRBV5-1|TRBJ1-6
CASSLVRAGDNSPLHF
TGCGCCAGCAGCTTGGTAAGGGCAGGGGATAATTCACCCCTCCACTTT
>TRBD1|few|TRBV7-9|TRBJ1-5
CASSPPGGLSKHF
TGTGCCAGCAGCCCCCCAGGGGGCTTGAGCAAGCATTTT
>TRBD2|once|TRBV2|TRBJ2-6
CASSEVGGTGANVLTF
TGTGCCAGCAGTGAAGTGGGAGGGACTGGGGCCAACGTTCTGACTTTC
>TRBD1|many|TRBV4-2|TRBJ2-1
CASSRSTGENEQFF
TGTGCCAGCAGCCGCAGCACAGGGGAGAATGAGCAGTTCTTC
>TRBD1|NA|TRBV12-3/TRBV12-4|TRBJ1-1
CASRHDRVDTFF
TGTGCCAGCCGACACGACAGGGTGGATACTTTCTTT
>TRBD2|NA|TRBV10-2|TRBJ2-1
CASSDPTSGRTYNEQFF
TGCGCCAGCAGTGACCCGACTAGCGGGAGGACCTACAATGAGCAGTTCTTC
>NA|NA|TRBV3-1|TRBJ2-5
CASSQDFGGGRQETQYF
TGTGCCAGCAGCCAAGATTTTGGGGGGGGGCGACAAGAGACCCAGTACTTC
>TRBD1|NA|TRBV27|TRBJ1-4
CASSPEQGEIEKLFF
TGTGCCAGCAGCCCGGAACAGGGGGAGATTGAAAAACTGTTTTTT
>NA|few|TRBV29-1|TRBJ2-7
CSVVSDLNEQYF
TGCAGCGTTGTTTCCGACCTGAACGAGCAGTACTTC
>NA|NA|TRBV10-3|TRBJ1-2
CAISPQGNSPYGYTF
TGTGCCATCAGTCCACAGGGAAACTCCCCATATGGCTACACCTTC
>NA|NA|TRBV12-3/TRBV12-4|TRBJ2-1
CASTPGSLVQFF
TGTGCCAGCACCCCCGGGAGTTTAGTGCAGTTCTTC
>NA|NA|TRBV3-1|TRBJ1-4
CASSHDRMGEKLFF
TGTGCCAGCAGCCACGACAGGATGGGAGAAAAACTGTTTTTT
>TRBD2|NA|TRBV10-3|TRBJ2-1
CAISESSGGARNEQFF
TGTGCCATCAGTGAGTCTAGCGGGGGGGCCAGAAATGAGCAGTTCTTC